One sample yielded the 31 T cell receptor beta chains listed below, sequenced in a study of T cell responses to AZD1222 COVID-19 vaccine (dated by TCRdb to the early 2020s). Reading the label with the study, this specimen's time point is: baseline before first vaccination. Library preparation was by the immunoSEQ multiplex PCR assay. Entries here come from immuneACCESS through TCRdb and include only in-frame sequences with V and J called. Some clones fail to appear in such tables; in the studies checked, an unresolved V gene covers under half of the shortfall, and the cause of the remainder is unknown. In this sample the table shows 100,000 or so clones, around nine tenths of which occur a single time. The ten largest account for around 12% of the sample. The specimen comprised peripheral blood, sampled on day 0 of AZD1222 vaccination. The source of these receptors is an adult in good health.

CDR3 DNA: TGTGCCAGCAGACAGGGCTCTGGGGCCAACGTCCTGACTTTC. This encodes CASRQGSGANVLTF. This rearrangement joins TRBV3-1 (or the pseudogene TRBV3-2) to TRBJ2-6; D is possibly TRBD1 (6 bases). V was shortened by 6 bases and J by 0 bases, with 6 bases between the two germline ends. This CDR3 is 14 amino acids long. Germline assignment: CDR1 LGHDT and CDR2 YNNKEL (reference sequence).

The chain carries TRBV5-1 and TRBJ2-6; 8 nucleotides align to TRBD1. CDR3 length: 20 residues. Germline V gene sequence: CDR1 SGHRS, CDR2 YFSETQ. V dropped 4 bases and J dropped 4; count of bases not matched to a gene: 19. CDR3 protein: CASSTDSQGAIRSGANVLTF. In DNA, the CDR3 is TGCGCCAGCAGCACCGACTCTCAGGGGGCAATAAGGTCCGGGGCCAACGTCCTGACTTTC.

This sequence joins TRBV28 and TRBJ1-2; 9 bases agree with TRBD1. Trimming cost V 5 bases and J 8 bases; bases outside gene matches: 12. Germline CDR1 MDHEN, CDR2 SYDVKM. CDR3 length equals 15 residues. The CDR3 bases are TGTGCCAGCAGTCAGACAGGGGGTGCGTACCGGGGCTACACCTTC. Amino acids: CASSQTGGAYRGYTF.

In DNA, the CDR3 is TGTGCCAGTAGTAAGGGACAGAACTATGGCTACACCTTC. Its translation: CASSKGQNYGYTF. The rearrangement joins TRBV19 to TRBJ1-2; 7 bases fit TRBD1. V was pared by 4 bases and J by 2 bases, with 1 base of the junction left unmatched. CDR1 and CDR2 (germline): LNHDA, SQIVND (reference sequence). The CDR3 sequence is 13 residues long. The full variable domain, rest sourced from reference TRBV19 and TRBJ1-2, is DGGITQSPKYLFRKEGQNVTLSCEQNLNHDAMYWYRQDPGQGLRLIYYSQIVNDFQKGDIAEGYSVSREKKESFPLTVTSAQKNPTAFYLCASSKGQNYGYTFGSGTRLTVV.

The CDR3 sequence is CSVDAGAPYNEQFF. The CDR3 region has the DNA TGCAGCGTTGATGCGGGAGCCCCCTACAATGAGCAGTTCTTC. The chain has TRBV29-1 and TRBJ2-1, with 7 bases lining up with TRBD2. V gave up 3 bases and J gave up 2 bases; unmatched junction bases: 4. The CDR3 is made up of 14 amino acids. Germline loops: CDR1 SQVTM, CDR2 ANQGSEA.

The V gene is TRBV7-8, the J gene TRBJ2-3; 8 nucleotides match TRBD2. The CDR3 is 15 amino acids. The ends lost 4 bases at V and 4 bases at J; junction bases unmatched: 7. CDR1 and CDR2 (germline): SGHVS, FQNEAQ. CDR3 nucleotide sequence: TGTGCCAGCAGCTCGAGCGGGAGCGTCCCAGATACGCAGTATTTT. Amino acid sequence: CASSSSGSVPDTQYF.

The genes are TRBV6-5 and TRBJ2-2; D is ambiguous. The V end lost 7 bases, the J end lost 6 bases, and 15 bases lay between the germline ends. Looked up from germline, CDR1 is MNHEY and CDR2 is SVGAGI. CDR3 length: 14 residues. The CDR3 sequence: CASKRPRPPGELFF. In DNA, the CDR3 is TGTGCCAGCAAACGACCCAGGCCCCCCGGGGAGCTGTTTTTT.

The chain links TRBV15 to TRBJ2-5, with 8 bases fitting TRBD1. The V segment lost 7 bases and the J segment 3 bases; nucleotides outside the gene matches: 1. CDR1 is LNHNV and CDR2 is YYDKDF in the germline V gene (reference sequence). The length of the CDR3 is 12 residues. The CDR3 region is CATKDREETQYF. The CDR3 nucleotides are TGTGCCACCAAGGACAGGGAAGAGACCCAGTACTTC.

The CDR3 here is CASSHRTSGHTDTQYF. The CDR3 DNA sequence: TGTGCCAGCAGCCATAGGACTAGCGGTCACACAGATACGCAGTATTTT. The genes are TRBV11-2 and TRBJ2-3; 10 nucleotides align to TRBD2. The CDR3 extends over 16 amino acids. J lost 2 bases, V lost 5 bases, and 7 bases had no gene match. Germline CDR1 is SGHAT and CDR2 is FQNNGV.

The J gene is TRBJ1-1, the V gene TRBV9; D might be TRBD1 (5 bases). Germline V gene lookup returns CDR1 SGDLS and CDR2 YYNGEE. CDR3 length: 15 residues. The ends were cut back, 4 bases at V and 4 bases at J, with 17 bases in the middle. In nucleotides, the CDR3 is TGTGCCAGCAGCCCGCGACAGACCGGAGGCACTGAAGCTTTCTTT. It is translated as CASSPRQTGGTEAFF.

The chain couples TRBV19 to TRBJ2-7; 9 nucleotides align to TRBD1. Trimming took 1 base from V and 3 from J; bases not matched to a gene: 4. CDR1 is LNHDA, CDR2 SQIVND, per germline (reference sequence). CDR3 length equals 15 residues. DNA of the CDR3: TGTGCCAGTAGTATAGGAGGGACAGGGATCTACGAGCAGTACTTC. This translates into CASSIGGTGIYEQYF.

The chain joins TRBV7-2 to TRBJ2-2, with a weak D call TRBD2 (6 bases). The length of the CDR3 is 16 residues. Trimming left V 0 bases short and J 0 bases short, with 8 bases between. Germline V lookup: CDR1 SGHTA, CDR2 FQGNSA. Written as DNA, the CDR3 is TGTGCCAGCAGCTTAGCGGGGGGTTCGAACACCGGGGAGCTGTTTTTT. This translates into CASSLAGGSNTGELFF.

The rearrangement uses TRBV6-5 and TRBJ1-4, with a weak D call TRBD1 (5 bases). CDR1 is MNHEY and CDR2 is SVGAGI in the germline V gene. The CDR3 loop spans 14 amino acids. Trimming took off 6 bases at V and 1 base at J, with 9 bases between the two ends. The CDR3 DNA reads as TGTGCCAGCAGCTGGACAAAAACTAATGAAAAACTGTTTTTT. The encoded protein is CASSWTKTNEKLFF.

In this sample, this clone turned up once. The rearrangement links TRBV28 to TRBJ1-3, with no clear D. Germline V gene lookup returns CDR1 MDHEN and CDR2 SYDVKM. The CDR3 consists of 14 residues. Between the trimmed V and J ends, which lost 8 bases and 0 bases, there was a span of 11 bases. CDR3 region: CASVPPGSGNTIYF. In nucleotides, the CDR3 is TGTGCCAGCGTACCCCCGGGCTCTGGAAACACCATATATTTT.

This clone is a singleton in its sample. V usage is TRBV27 and J usage is TRBJ1-6, with D maybe TRBD1 (5 bases). The germline CDR1 and CDR2 sequences are MNHEY and SMNVEV (reference sequence). This CDR3 comprises 15 residues. The V gene lost 2 bases and the J gene lost 8 bases, with 13 bases spanning the gap. The CDR3 DNA follows: TGTGCCAGCAGTTTAGGGACTTCGGGATATTCACCCCTCCACTTT. Amino acids: CASSLGTSGYSPLHF.

The chain employs TRBV9 and TRBJ1-4; 8 positions match TRBD1. There are 15 residues in the CDR3. V was pared by 2 bases and J by 4 bases, with 4 bases of the junction left unmatched. Per the germline V gene, CDR1 is SGDLS and CDR2 is YYNGEE. In nucleotides, the CDR3 is TGTGCCAGCAGCGTCGGGACAGGAGGTAATGAAAAACTGTTTTTT. Translated: CASSVGTGGNEKLFF.

The CDR3 spells CASSPNRGGTDTQYF. DNA of the CDR3: TGTGCCAGCAGTCCCAACAGGGGTGGGACAGATACGCAGTATTTT. The chain carries TRBV28 and TRBJ2-3, with 7 bases lining up with TRBD1. CDR1 is MDHEN, CDR2 SYDVKM, per germline. This CDR3 comprises 15 residues. V lost 5 bases, J lost 3 bases, and 8 bases stayed unmatched.

The genes are TRBV5-1 and TRBJ2-1; 10 nucleotides match TRBD2. The CDR3 consists of 15 residues. CDR1 SGHRS and CDR2 YFSETQ come from the germline V gene. V trimming: 2 bases; J trimming: 9 bases; junction bases outside the gene matches: 8. This CDR3 is CASSLGGQREGEQFF. The CDR3 nucleotides read TGCGCCAGCAGCTTAGGCGGCCAGCGGGAGGGTGAGCAGTTCTTC.

The J gene is TRBJ2-2, the V gene TRBV5-4; D remains ambiguous. The V gene's germline CDR1 is SGHNT and CDR2 YYREEE (reference sequence). V was pared by 5 bases and J by 6 bases, with 14 bases between. This CDR3 contains 14 residues. CDR3 nucleotides: TGTGCCAGCAGATTTGGCCAAGGGTCCGGGGAGCTGTTTTTT. Encoded protein: CASRFGQGSGELFF.

The chain recombines TRBV6-5 with TRBJ1-6; D ambiguous. V lost 6 bases and J 7 bases, leaving 7 bases between the germline ends. The CDR3 has 12 amino acids. The germline gives CDR1 MNHEY, CDR2 SVGAGI. Here the CDR3 DNA reads TGTGCCAGCAGACTCCTGAATTCACCCCTCCACTTT. Its protein product is CASRLLNSPLHF.

This chain joins TRBV6-4 and TRBJ2-5, with 10 nucleotides matching TRBD2. Per the germline V gene, CDR1 is MRHNA and CDR2 is SNTAGT. The CDR3 extends over 14 amino acids. The J segment lost 1 base and the V segment lost 9 bases, leaving 5 bases of the junction unmatched. The CDR3, as DNA: TGTGCCAGACTGGCTAGCGGGAGCCAAGAGACCCAGTACTTC. Protein: CARLASGSQETQYF.

The gene calls are TRBV2 and TRBJ1-5, with a tentative D call TRBD1 (5 bases). Trimming shortened V by 6 bases and J by 5 bases, and 14 bases separated the two germline ends. CDR3 length: 14 amino acids. Germline V lookup: CDR1 SNHLY, CDR2 FYNNEI. CDR3 in amino acids: CASRLPGMDQPQHF. The CDR3 coding sequence is TGTGCCAGCAGGCTACCAGGGATGGATCAGCCCCAGCATTTT. Full variable domain (missing parts from reference TRBV2 and TRBJ1-5): EPEVTQTPSHQVTQMGQEVILRCVPISNHLYFYWYRQILGQKVEFLVSFYNNEISEKSEIFDDQFSVERPDGSNFTLKIRSTKLEDSAMYFCASRLPGMDQPQHFGDGTRLSIL.

The V and J genes are TRBV5-1 and TRBJ2-1; no reliable D call. From germline, CDR1 is SGHRS and CDR2 YFSETQ. Trimming left V 0 bases short and J 7 bases short, with 11 bases between. The CDR3 has 14 residues. CDR3 residues: CASSLASTQNEQFF. DNA of the CDR3: TGCGCCAGCAGCTTGGCCAGTACCCAGAATGAGCAGTTCTTC.

This CDR3 is CASSQEGPDTQYF. CDR3 nucleotides: TGTGCCAGCAGCCAAGAAGGGCCAGATACGCAGTATTTT. This rearrangement joins TRBV3-1 (or the pseudogene TRBV3-2) to TRBJ2-3; D unclear. This CDR3 comprises 13 residues. Trimming took 0 bases from V and 4 from J, leaving 5 bases between them. Germline V gene sequence: CDR1 LGHDT, CDR2 YNNKEL (reference sequence).

The chain links TRBV5-1 to TRBJ2-3, with D perhaps assigned TRBD1 or TRBD2 (5 bases each). The CDR3 length is 13 residues. CDR1 is SGHRS, CDR2 YFSETQ, per germline. The V and J ends lost 4 bases and 3 bases respectively, with 9 bases between them. The CDR3 sequence is CASSRDHTDTQYF. In DNA form, the CDR3 reads TGCGCCAGCAGCAGGGACCATACAGATACGCAGTATTTT. The whole variable domain, remainder taken from reference TRBV5-1 and TRBJ2-3, is KAGVTQTPRYLIKTRGQQVTLSCSPISGHRSVSWYQQTPGQGLQFLFEYFSETQRNKGNFPGRFSGRQFSNSRSEMNVSTLELGDSALYLCASSRDHTDTQYFGPGTRLTVL.

The chain joins TRBV28 to TRBJ1-1; 7 nucleotides agree with TRBD1. The V segment lost 5 bases and the J segment 1 base; nucleotides outside the gene matches: 4. Germline CDR1 reads MDHEN; CDR2 reads SYDVKM. The CDR3 covers 14 residues. This CDR3 is CASSPDRANTEAFF. CDR3 nucleotides: TGTGCCAGCAGTCCCGACAGGGCGAACACTGAAGCTTTCTTT.

The V and J genes are TRBV10-2 and TRBJ2-7, with D hard to call. The CDR3 has 12 residues. Germline CDR1 reads WSHSY; CDR2 reads SAAADI. V dropped 6 bases and J dropped 7 bases, with 13 bases sitting between them. The CDR3 bases are TGCGCCAGCAGCACGTACTTGCAAGAGCAGTACTTC. Translated, it gives CASSTYLQEQYF.

V gene TRBV7-9 combines with J gene TRBJ2-7; D possibly uses TRBD1 or TRBD2 (5 bases each). The V gene lost 5 bases and the J gene lost 5 bases, with 22 bases spanning the gap. Germline values: CDR1 SEHNR, CDR2 FQNEAQ (reference sequence). The CDR3 is 16 amino acids. The CDR3 here is CASSVYTGTAWDEQYF. The CDR3 nucleotides read TGTGCCAGCAGCGTATATACCGGGACGGCATGGGACGAGCAGTACTTC.

This CDR3 is CASRLTGETEAFF. CDR3 nucleotides: TGTGCCAGCAGACTCACAGGGGAAACTGAAGCTTTCTTT. This chain joins TRBV7-9 and TRBJ1-1; TRBD1 aligns across 7 bases. CDR1 is SEHNR, CDR2 FQNEAQ, per germline (reference sequence). This CDR3 is 13 amino acids long. V shed 6 bases and J 5 bases; nucleotides not matched to a gene: 6.

The chain has TRBV7-9 and TRBJ2-5; 7 nucleotides align to TRBD2. The ends lost 4 bases at V and 3 bases at J; junction bases unmatched: 5. Germline CDR1 is SEHNR and CDR2 is FQNEAQ (reference sequence). The CDR3 spans 14 residues. CDR3 loop: CASSSGRTKETQYF. The CDR3 coding sequence is TGTGCCAGCAGCTCCGGGAGGACCAAAGAGACCCAGTACTTC.

V is TRBV11-2 and J is TRBJ1-4; D unresolved. The CDR3 length is 16 residues. V dropped 1 base and J dropped 5 bases, with 14 bases sitting between them. Germline assignment: CDR1 SGHAT and CDR2 FQNNGV. CDR3 in amino acids: CASSLVFGQDNEKLFF. The CDR3 region has the DNA TGTGCCAGCAGCTTAGTATTCGGGCAGGACAATGAAAAACTGTTTTTT.